A selection of T cell receptor beta chains follows, all from one sample in a study of T cells after yellow fever vaccination. TCRdb passed the 5' RACE reads through MiXCR, listing each CDR3 protein once. Here the sample spans around 25,000 distinct CDR3 sequences, 4% to 5% being singletons. The specimen comprised PBMCs, either bulk or a sorted T-cell subset (CD4+, CD8+, memory, or dextramer-sorted; not recorded which), sampled on the day of the yellow fever booster vaccination. These TCRs come from a man aged 18 to 30 who received the YFV17D yellow fever vaccine. The CDR3 runs from the conserved cysteine through the conserved F or W. Fields, in order: clone size, V gene, D gene, J gene, CDR3 protein, CDR3 DNA. A D gene is named only where the DNA matches it firmly. Expanded clones get a size class; other rows say once, few or many, or leave the size out.

abundance: many; v_gene: TRBV7-3; d_gene: NA; j_gene: TRBJ1-3; CDR3aa: CASSAGGNTIYF; CDR3nt: TGTGCCAGCAGCGCCGGGGGAAACACCATATATTTT
abundance: many; v_gene: TRBV10-2; d_gene: NA; j_gene: TRBJ1-2; CDR3aa: CASSETYTHTSYGYTF; CDR3nt: TGCGCCAGCAGTGAGACCTACACACACACCTCATATGGCTACACCTTC
abundance: many; v_gene: TRBV5-1; d_gene: NA; j_gene: TRBJ1-1; CDR3aa: CASSLTLGSTEAFF; CDR3nt: TGCGCCAGCAGCTTGACATTGGGTAGCACTGAAGCTTTCTTT
abundance: many; v_gene: TRBV5-1; d_gene: NA; j_gene: TRBJ2-3; CDR3aa: CASSLTPGQTTDTQYF; CDR3nt: TGCGCCAGCAGCTTGACCCCGGGACAAACCACAGATACGCAGTATTTT
abundance: NA; v_gene: TRBV7-3; d_gene: TRBD1; j_gene: TRBJ1-6; CDR3aa: CASSSGQLSPLHF; CDR3nt: TGTGCCAGCAGCTCGGGACAGCTTTCACCCCTCCACTTT
abundance: many; v_gene: TRBV2; d_gene: NA; j_gene: TRBJ1-5; CDR3aa: CASSATGNDQPQHF; CDR3nt: TGTGCCAGCAGTGCTACAGGAAATGATCAGCCCCAGCATTTT
abundance: many; v_gene: TRBV12-3/TRBV12-4; d_gene: NA; j_gene: TRBJ1-2; CDR3aa: CASRWAQGLLYGYTF; CDR3nt: TGTGCCAGCAGGTGGGCACAAGGCCTACTCTATGGCTACACCTTC
abundance: NA; v_gene: TRBV6-2/TRBV6-3; d_gene: NA; j_gene: TRBJ1-6; CDR3aa: CATHSTNNSPLHF; CDR3nt: TGTGCCACCCACTCTACGAATAATTCACCCCTCCACTTT
abundance: many; v_gene: TRBV20-1; d_gene: NA; j_gene: TRBJ1-4; CDR3aa: CSYRVPATNEKLFF; CDR3nt: TGCAGTTACAGGGTCCCAGCAACTAATGAAAAACTGTTTTTT
abundance: NA; v_gene: TRBV3-1; d_gene: TRBD2; j_gene: TRBJ2-3; CDR3aa: CASSQDPGGARNTQYF; CDR3nt: TGTGCCAGCAGCCAAGATCCCGGGGGGGCCCGCAATACGCAGTATTTT
abundance: many; v_gene: TRBV6-4; d_gene: TRBD2; j_gene: TRBJ2-3; CDR3aa: CASSEAGGKHTDTQYF; CDR3nt: TGTGCCAGCAGTGAGGCGGGGGGAAAACACACAGATACGCAGTATTTT
abundance: many; v_gene: TRBV7-3; d_gene: TRBD2; j_gene: TRBJ2-1; CDR3aa: CASSVSSGLYNEQFF; CDR3nt: TGTGCCAGCAGCGTCTCTAGCGGACTCTACAATGAGCAGTTCTTC
abundance: few; v_gene: TRBV30; d_gene: NA; j_gene: TRBJ2-2; CDR3aa: CAWSVIIGAGELFF; CDR3nt: TGTGCCTGGAGTGTAATAATTGGGGCCGGGGAGCTGTTTTTT
abundance: many; v_gene: TRBV6-6; d_gene: NA; j_gene: TRBJ2-1; CDR3aa: CASEDSYNEQFF; CDR3nt: TGTGCCAGCGAGGACTCCTACAATGAGCAGTTCTTC
abundance: few; v_gene: TRBV30; d_gene: TRBD2; j_gene: TRBJ2-3; CDR3aa: CAWTLSGGNTQYF; CDR3nt: TGTGCCTGGACTCTCTCCGGGGGGAATACGCAGTATTTT
abundance: many; v_gene: TRBV5-1; d_gene: NA; j_gene: TRBJ2-5; CDR3aa: CASSWTGHPGETQYF; CDR3nt: TGCGCCAGCAGCTGGACGGGACACCCCGGGGAGACCCAGTACTTC
abundance: few; v_gene: TRBV27; d_gene: TRBD1; j_gene: TRBJ1-5; CDR3aa: CASRPYRGGNQPQHF; CDR3nt: TGTGCCAGCAGACCGTACAGGGGAGGCAATCAGCCCCAGCATTTT
abundance: few; v_gene: TRBV7-9; d_gene: TRBD1; j_gene: TRBJ1-4; CDR3aa: CASSLTGDGEKLFF; CDR3nt: TGTGCCAGCAGCTTGACAGGGGATGGTGAAAAACTGTTTTTT
abundance: many; v_gene: TRBV7-9; d_gene: TRBD2; j_gene: TRBJ2-5; CDR3aa: CASRKSGGEETQYF; CDR3nt: TGTGCCAGCAGAAAGAGCGGGGGCGAGGAGACCCAGTACTTC
abundance: many; v_gene: TRBV5-1; d_gene: NA; j_gene: TRBJ2-3; CDR3aa: CASRAGASTDTQYF; CDR3nt: TGCGCCAGCAGAGCAGGGGCTAGCACAGATACGCAGTATTTT
abundance: many; v_gene: TRBV20-1; d_gene: NA; j_gene: TRBJ2-1; CDR3aa: CSARDPKEQFF; CDR3nt: TGCAGTGCTAGGGACCCCAAGGAGCAGTTCTTC
abundance: many; v_gene: TRBV4-2; d_gene: TRBD2; j_gene: TRBJ2-2; CDR3aa: CASSLSSGGDMNTGELFF; CDR3nt: TGTGCCAGCAGCCTATCTAGCGGGGGGGATATGAACACCGGGGAGCTGTTTTTT
abundance: many; v_gene: TRBV29-1; d_gene: NA; j_gene: TRBJ2-1; CDR3aa: CSAAPPSWTERNEQFF; CDR3nt: TGCAGCGCCGCGCCTCCATCGTGGACAGAAAGGAATGAGCAGTTCTTC
abundance: NA; v_gene: TRBV4-2; d_gene: TRBD2; j_gene: TRBJ2-1; CDR3aa: CASSPLNLAGEHNEQFF; CDR3nt: TGTGCCAGCAGCCCCTTAAACCTAGCGGGGGAACACAATGAGCAGTTCTTC
abundance: many; v_gene: TRBV7-9; d_gene: NA; j_gene: TRBJ2-2; CDR3aa: CASSLGPGNTGELFF; CDR3nt: TGTGCCAGCAGCTTAGGGCCGGGGAACACCGGGGAGCTGTTTTTT
abundance: many; v_gene: TRBV6-2/TRBV6-3; d_gene: NA; j_gene: TRBJ2-5; CDR3aa: CASSSGMEQETQYF; CDR3nt: TGTGCCAGCAGTTCAGGGATGGAACAAGAGACCCAGTACTTC
abundance: many; v_gene: TRBV7-9; d_gene: TRBD2; j_gene: TRBJ2-1; CDR3aa: CASSFRGDSYNEQFF; CDR3nt: TGTGCCAGCAGCTTCCGGGGGGATTCCTACAATGAGCAGTTCTTC
abundance: large; v_gene: TRBV6-4; d_gene: TRBD2; j_gene: TRBJ2-3; CDR3aa: CASSDGLASTDTQYF; CDR3nt: TGTGCCAGCAGTGACGGACTAGCTAGCACAGATACGCAGTATTTT
abundance: many; v_gene: TRBV10-3; d_gene: NA; j_gene: TRBJ1-1; CDR3aa: CAISAELNTEAFF; CDR3nt: TGTGCCATCAGCGCAGAGCTGAACACTGAAGCTTTCTTT
abundance: few; v_gene: TRBV5-5; d_gene: TRBD1; j_gene: TRBJ2-7; CDR3aa: CASSLGQVYEQYF; CDR3nt: TGTGCCAGCAGCTTAGGACAGGTCTACGAGCAGTACTTC
abundance: many; v_gene: TRBV5-1; d_gene: NA; j_gene: TRBJ1-2; CDR3aa: CASSLSGTGIVSSYGYTF; CDR3nt: TGCGCCAGCAGCTTGTCCGGGACCGGAATAGTATCGAGCTATGGCTACACCTTC
abundance: many; v_gene: TRBV20-1; d_gene: NA; j_gene: TRBJ1-5; CDR3aa: CSASLHYSNQPQHF; CDR3nt: TGCAGTGCTAGCCTACACTATAGCAATCAGCCCCAGCATTTT
abundance: few; v_gene: TRBV24-1; d_gene: NA; j_gene: TRBJ2-1; CDR3aa: CATSQGSYNELFF; CDR3nt: TGTGCCACCAGTCAGGGTTCCTACAATGAGCTGTTCTTC
abundance: NA; v_gene: TRBV4-2; d_gene: NA; j_gene: TRBJ1-5; CDR3aa: CASSQGPVSNQPQHF; CDR3nt: TGTGCCAGCAGCCAAGGGCCAGTTAGCAATCAGCCCCAGCATTTT
abundance: many; v_gene: TRBV20-1; d_gene: TRBD1; j_gene: TRBJ2-6; CDR3aa: CSATGTGPSGANVLTF; CDR3nt: TGCAGTGCGACCGGGACAGGACCCTCTGGGGCCAACGTCCTGACTTTC
abundance: few; v_gene: TRBV5-5; d_gene: NA; j_gene: TRBJ1-2; CDR3aa: CASSVNFRSNYGYTF; CDR3nt: TGTGCCAGCAGCGTCAACTTCAGGTCTAACTATGGCTACACCTTC
abundance: few; v_gene: TRBV18; d_gene: NA; j_gene: TRBJ2-5; CDR3aa: CASSPAGHETQYF; CDR3nt: TGTGCCAGCTCACCGGCGGGTCACGAGACCCAGTACTTC
abundance: NA; v_gene: TRBV6-2/TRBV6-3; d_gene: TRBD2; j_gene: TRBJ2-1; CDR3aa: CASRALAGAYNEQFF; CDR3nt: TGTGCCAGCAGAGCACTAGCGGGGGCTTACAATGAGCAGTTCTTC
abundance: many; v_gene: TRBV20-1; d_gene: NA; j_gene: TRBJ1-3; CDR3aa: CSARNSGNTIYF; CDR3nt: TGCAGTGCTAGAAACTCTGGAAACACCATATATTTT
abundance: few; v_gene: TRBV30; d_gene: TRBD1; j_gene: TRBJ1-5; CDR3aa: CAWRNDRAGQPQHF; CDR3nt: TGTGCCTGGAGGAACGACAGGGCGGGTCAGCCCCAGCATTTT
abundance: many; v_gene: TRBV6-5; d_gene: NA; j_gene: TRBJ1-1; CDR3aa: CASSYRRPGTEAFF; CDR3nt: TGTGCCAGCAGTTACCGTCGGCCAGGTACTGAAGCTTTCTTT
abundance: many; v_gene: TRBV18; d_gene: NA; j_gene: TRBJ1-2; CDR3aa: CASSPGGSANYGYTF; CDR3nt: TGTGCCAGCTCACCGGGGGGGTCGGCTAACTATGGCTACACCTTC
abundance: many; v_gene: TRBV14; d_gene: NA; j_gene: TRBJ2-1; CDR3aa: CASSQITGDREQFF; CDR3nt: TGTGCCAGCAGCCAGATAACCGGGGATCGTGAGCAGTTCTTC
abundance: many; v_gene: TRBV7-2; d_gene: NA; j_gene: TRBJ2-7; CDR3aa: CASSLGRGYEQYF; CDR3nt: TGTGCCAGCAGCTTAGGGCGGGGCTACGAGCAGTACTTC
abundance: many; v_gene: TRBV24-1; d_gene: NA; j_gene: TRBJ1-2; CDR3aa: CATSDSDRPNYGYTF; CDR3nt: TGTGCCACCAGTGATTCGGACAGACCTAACTATGGCTACACCTTC